The clone carrying this T cell receptor beta chain was found many times. Its antigen is still unknown. V lost 1 base and J 7 bases, leaving 14 bases between the germline ends. The CDR3 runs 14 residues. Germline V gene data show CDR1 as SEHNR and CDR2 as FQNEAQ (reference sequence). RNA transcripts were the template, and TCR beta CDR3 regions were amplified from them. First-round RT-PCR relied on HTBI primers, and a second-round multiplex PCR came next. Using its own MiXCR run on the multiplex PCR reads, TCRdb lists one record per CDR3 protein. The sample has hundreds of thousands of distinct CDR3 sequences; 22% are singletons. These data come from a study of Graves' ophthalmopathy and Graves' hyperthyroidism. Overall study results and limits: Most thyroid clonotypes expanded beyond 0.001 frequency were also found in blood.

V gene TRBV7-9 combines with J gene TRBJ2-7; D not certain. This clonotype was sampled from a woman between 18 and 29 years old with stable Graves' hyperthyroidism. Some clones in this sample may be carry-over from other donors' samples. Input material: peripheral blood. In DNA form, the CDR3 reads TGTGCCAGCAGCTTAGGGCAGCCGGAACGGGAGCAGTACTTC. Protein sequence: CASSLGQPEREQYF.